This passage covers 27 T cell receptor beta chains from one sample sequenced in a study of control samples from healthy donors and cancer patients (dated by TCRdb to between 2020 and 2021). Libraries came from the immunoSEQ multiplex PCR assay. TCRdb carries this immuneACCESS record with in-frame sequences only. Its versions omit some clonotypes, under half of them owing to an unresolved V gene in the studies checked, with the rest unexplained. This sample gives 400,000 to 500,000 clones in total; 90% of them show up just once. Jointly, the top ten make up 5.5% to 7.5% of the sample. Material for sequencing was PBMCs. The receptors come from a man aged 35-49 years with head and neck cancer.

V usage is TRBV18 and J usage is TRBJ2-1; D gene unclear. Deletions cut 2 bases from V and 7 bases from J, with 9 bases between. This CDR3 region has 13 residues. Germline lookup yields CDR1 KGHSH and CDR2 LQKENI. As DNA, the CDR3 is TGTGCCAGCTCACCAGGGATTAATAATGAGCAGTTCTTC. Its translation is CASSPGINNEQFF.

The gene calls are TRBV5-1 and TRBJ1-4; TRBD1 aligns across 7 bases. J was trimmed by 6 bases and V by 4 bases; bases with no gene match: 9. Germline assignment: CDR1 SGHRS and CDR2 YFSETQ. The CDR3 consists of 15 residues. CDR3 nucleotides: TGCGCCAGCAGCCCGGGGAGCAGGGGGGATGAAAAACTGTTTTTT. This sequence encodes CASSPGSRGDEKLFF.

This clone came up a few times. The chain is built from TRBV18 and TRBJ2-1; no clear D gene. Germline assignment: CDR1 KGHSH and CDR2 LQKENI. Trimming pared 0 bases from V and 3 bases from J, leaving 12 bases between. The CDR3 is 16 residues long. In DNA form, the CDR3 reads TGTGCCAGCTCACCACCCGCTACGACGTTCTACAATGAGCAGTTCTTC. This codes for CASSPPATTFYNEQFF.

This rearrangement joins TRBV28 to TRBJ2-1, with D hard to call. The CDR3 is 15 amino acids. The germline V and J ends were trimmed by 6 bases and 3 bases, with 15 bases remaining between them. CDR1 is MDHEN, CDR2 SYDVKM, per germline. CDR3: CASSPVAISYNEQFF. The CDR3, as DNA: TGTGCCAGCAGCCCTGTTGCTATAAGCTACAATGAGCAGTTCTTC. The full variable domain, completed using reference TRBV28 and TRBJ2-1, is DVKVTQSSRYLVKRTGEKVFLECVQDMDHENMFWYRQDPGLGLRLIYFSYDVKMKEKGDIPEGYSVSREKKERFSLILESASTNQTSMYLCASSPVAISYNEQFFGPGTRLTVL.

The V gene is TRBV11-3, the J gene TRBJ2-7, with D perhaps matching TRBD1 or TRBD2 (6 bases each). Germline V gene lookup returns CDR1 SGHNT and CDR2 YENEEA. V lost 1 base to trimming and J lost 4 bases, with 14 bases between them. The CDR3 has 15 residues. CDR3 bases: TGTGCCAGCAGCTTAGGGTTCGGGGGCCGGTACGAGCAGTACTTC. The encoded protein is CASSLGFGGRYEQYF.

This chain joins TRBV6-6 and TRBJ2-2; no reliable D call. Germline V gene sequence: CDR1 MNHNY, CDR2 SVGAGI (reference sequence). There are 12 residues in the CDR3. The ends were cut back, 10 bases at V and 10 bases at J, with 16 bases in the middle. In DNA, the CDR3 is TGTGCCATTCTACTTGGGTCGGAGGAGCTGTTTTTT. Translation gives CAILLGSEELFF.

Remarks on this clone: Other DNA sequences in the same sample also yield this CDR3. The CDR3: CATSLRAGELFF. The DNA of the CDR3 is TGTGCCACCAGTCTACGGGCCGGGGAGCTGTTTTTT. This sequence joins TRBV24-1 and TRBJ2-2, with D unresolved. This CDR3 spans 12 amino acids. Per the germline V gene, CDR1 is KGHDR and CDR2 is SFDVKD. Trimming pared 6 bases from V and 6 bases from J, leaving 7 bases between.

The chain is built from TRBV19 and TRBJ2-2, with D possibly matching TRBD2 (7 bases). The germline CDR1 and CDR2 sequences are LNHDA and SQIVND (reference sequence). The V end lost 7 bases, the J end lost 5 bases, and 17 bases lay between the germline ends. The CDR3 has 15 residues. The CDR3 coding sequence is TGTGCCAGTAATACAGGGTCGGGGGGAACCGGGGAGCTGTTTTTT. This codes for CASNTGSGGTGELFF.

The rearrangement joins TRBV28 to TRBJ2-3; D is possibly TRBD2 (6 bases). V was trimmed by 6 bases and J by 2 bases, leaving 15 bases between them. This CDR3 comprises 15 residues. Germline-derived CDR1 and CDR2 are MDHEN and SYDVKM. The CDR3 nucleotides are TGTGCCAGCAGCCCTCGGGAGACCTACACAGATACGCAGTATTTT. Encoded protein: CASSPRETYTDTQYF. Variable domain in full (rest from reference TRBV28 and TRBJ2-3): DVKVTQSSRYLVKRTGEKVFLECVQDMDHENMFWYRQDPGLGLRLIYFSYDVKMKEKGDIPEGYSVSREKKERFSLILESASTNQTSMYLCASSPRETYTDTQYFGPGTRLTVL.

This clone turned up a few times. The chain combines TRBV7-3 with TRBJ2-5, with TRBD2 identical over 9 bases. The germline CDR1 and CDR2 sequences are SGHTA and FQGTGA. After removal of 9 bases from V and 5 bases from J, the junction contained 7 bases not matched to a gene. The CDR3 has 13 residues. The CDR3 DNA is TGTGCCAGTAGCGGGAGCTCTCGGGAGACCCAGTACTTC. Amino acid sequence: CASSGSSRETQYF.

The chain uses TRBV15 and TRBJ2-1; D may match TRBD1 or TRBD2 (5 bases each). The ends were cut back, 7 bases at V and 4 bases at J, with 17 bases in the middle. The CDR3 loop spans 15 amino acids. Per the germline V gene, CDR1 is LNHNV and CDR2 is YYDKDF (reference sequence). CDR3 sequence: CATKGTTLSYNEQFF. In DNA, the CDR3 is TGTGCCACCAAAGGGACCACTTTATCATACAATGAGCAGTTCTTC.

The chain combines TRBV6-5 with TRBJ2-7, with a weak D call TRBD2 (6 bases). The germline gives CDR1 MNHEY, CDR2 SVGAGI. The CDR3 runs 14 residues. V was trimmed by 3 bases and J by 2 bases, leaving 11 bases between them. The CDR3 nucleotides are TGTGCCAGCAGTTATGGGAGGAGAGCCTACGAGCAGTACTTC. Translating gives CASSYGRRAYEQYF.

The chain combines TRBV7-9 with TRBJ1-3, with 9 bases fitting TRBD1. This CDR3 has 19 amino acids. J lost 0 bases, V lost 4 bases, and 13 bases had no gene match. The V gene's germline CDR1 is SEHNR and CDR2 FQNEAQ (reference sequence). The chain's CDR3 is CASSSSFTGGDYSGNTIYF. CDR3 nucleotides: TGTGCCAGCAGCTCTTCCTTTACAGGGGGCGATTACTCTGGAAACACCATATATTTT.

The chain joins TRBV7-9 to TRBJ2-1, with D unresolved. V was pared by 3 bases and J by 7 bases, with 10 bases between. The CDR3 sequence is 13 residues long. Germline V lookup: CDR1 SEHNR, CDR2 FQNEAQ (reference sequence). The CDR3 coding sequence is TGTGCCAGCAGCTTGGATTTCATAAATGAGCAGTTCTTC. This encodes CASSLDFINEQFF.

The chain combines TRBV20-1 with TRBJ2-5; 8 bases map to TRBD2. Trimming took 3 bases from V and 4 from J; bases not matched to a gene: 4. This CDR3 region has 13 residues. Per the germline V gene, CDR1 is DFQATT and CDR2 is SNEGSKA (reference sequence). The CDR3 DNA follows: TGCAGTGCTAGTAGAGCGGGAGCAGAGACCCAGTACTTC. Protein: CSASRAGAETQYF.

The V and J genes are TRBV6-5 and TRBJ1-1; D is uncertain. V lost 4 bases, J lost 0 bases, and 12 bases lay in between. There are 15 residues in the CDR3. Germline V gene sequence: CDR1 MNHEY, CDR2 SVGAGI. CDR3 sequence reads: CASSFRREVNTEAFF. The CDR3 DNA is TGTGCCAGCAGTTTTAGGAGGGAGGTGAACACTGAAGCTTTCTTT.

The table lists this clone with a few counts. The chain is built from TRBV7-9 and TRBJ2-7, with unresolved D. Germline V lookup: CDR1 SEHNR, CDR2 FQNEAQ (reference sequence). This CDR3 has 13 residues. Trimming stripped 3 bases from V and 3 bases from J, with 9 bases between. Here the CDR3 reads CASSLDGFYEQYF. In DNA form, the CDR3 reads TGTGCCAGCAGCTTGGACGGATTCTACGAGCAGTACTTC. Full variable domain (outside the CDR3, taken from reference TRBV7-9 and TRBJ2-7): DTGVSQNPRHKITKRGQNVTFRCDPISEHNRLYWYRQTLGQGPEFLTYFQNEAQLEKSRLLSDRFSAERPKGSFSTLEIQRTEQGDSAMYLCASSLDGFYEQYFGPGTRLTVT.

The rearrangement joins TRBV12-3 or TRBV12-4 to TRBJ1-1, with D possibly TRBD1 on 6 matching bases. The CDR3 has 13 amino acids. Trimming shortened V by 4 bases and J by 6 bases, and 12 bases separated the two germline ends. CDR3 in DNA: TGTGCCAGCAGTTCGGACAGAAAGCCTGAAGCTTTCTTT. Encoded protein: CASSSDRKPEAFF.

This clone appeared a single time. This sequence joins TRBV28 and TRBJ2-7; TRBD1 aligns across 7 bases. Trimming took 5 bases from V and 6 from J; bases not matched to a gene: 13. From germline, CDR1 is MDHEN and CDR2 SYDVKM. The CDR3 extends over 15 amino acids. The CDR3 here is CASSLARQGSREQYF. Here the CDR3 DNA reads TGTGCCAGCAGTCTCGCTAGACAGGGTTCTCGCGAGCAGTACTTC.

A single count supports this clone. The chain recombines TRBV5-4 with TRBJ2-7, with TRBD2 identical over 11 bases. This CDR3 spans 16 amino acids. V dropped 3 bases and J dropped 4; count of bases not matched to a gene: 9. Germline V gives CDR1 SGHNT, CDR2 YYREEE (reference sequence). The CDR3 DNA is TGTGCCAGCAGCTCCCCGGGACTAGCGGTTAAGTACGAGCAGTACTTC. Residues: CASSSPGLAVKYEQYF.

The chain recombines TRBV19 with TRBJ1-1; possible D gene TRBD1, 6 bases. CDR3 length: 12 residues. V was cut by 4 bases and J by 6 bases, with 9 bases left in between. CDR1 is LNHDA and CDR2 is SQIVND in the germline V gene (reference sequence). This chain's CDR3 is CASSRAGAEAFF. CDR3 nucleotides: TGTGCCAGTAGTAGGGCAGGGGCTGAAGCTTTCTTT.

This clone was seen once. In DNA, the CDR3 is TGTGCCAGCAGCTTAGCGGGACAGACGCAATCTGGGGCCAACGTCCTGACTTTC. Translation: CASSLAGQTQSGANVLTF. V usage is TRBV11-2 and J usage is TRBJ2-6; 7 bases match TRBD1. V trimming: 1 base; J trimming: 1 base; junction bases outside the gene matches: 7. Germline V CDR1 and CDR2: SGHAT, FQNNGV. The CDR3 has 18 residues.

The chain couples TRBV20-1 to TRBJ1-1, with D tentatively TRBD1 (5 bases). V lost 4 bases and J 8 bases, leaving 8 bases between the germline ends. Germline V gene sequence: CDR1 DFQATT, CDR2 SNEGSKA (reference sequence). There are 10 residues in the CDR3. CDR3 loop: CSATGGEAFF. CDR3 nucleotide sequence: TGCAGTGCTACCGGGGGGGAAGCTTTCTTT.

V gene TRBV12-3 or TRBV12-4 combines with J gene TRBJ2-7; TRBD2 is a possible D gene (5 bases). The V end lost 3 bases, the J end lost 6 bases, and 9 bases lay between the germline ends. The length of the CDR3 is 12 residues. The CDR3 sequence is CASSLRESEQYF. Here the CDR3 DNA reads TGTGCCAGCAGTTTGAGGGAGAGCGAGCAGTACTTC.

The chain uses TRBV2 and TRBJ2-3; weak D call: TRBD1 (6 bases). Germline-derived CDR1 and CDR2 are SNHLY and FYNNEI. This CDR3 comprises 15 residues. The V and J ends lost 4 bases and 0 bases respectively, with 11 bases between them. CDR3 DNA: TGTGCCAGCAGTGTCCGGGACACTAGCACAGATACGCAGTATTTT. Translation: CASSVRDTSTDTQYF.

The chain carries TRBV4-1 and TRBJ2-1; D could derive from TRBD1 or TRBD2 (5 bases each). Per the germline V gene, CDR1 is MGHRA and CDR2 is YSYEKL. V dropped 2 bases and J dropped 10 bases, with 15 bases sitting between them. The CDR3 totals 14 residues. The CDR3 region is CASSQSLIGTEQFF. The CDR3 DNA reads as TGCGCCAGCAGCCAATCCCTTATCGGGACGGAGCAGTTCTTC.

This chain links TRBV6-5 with TRBJ1-5; 11 positions match TRBD1. This CDR3 has 15 amino acids. The V segment lost 5 bases and the J segment 3 bases; nucleotides outside the gene matches: 3. The V gene's germline CDR1 is MNHEY and CDR2 SVGAGI. Here the CDR3 reads CASSTGQGDNQPQHF. CDR3 DNA: TGTGCCAGCAGTACGGGACAGGGGGACAATCAGCCCCAGCATTTT.